This is a list of T cell receptor beta chains from one sample in a study of glioma-infiltrating T cells. TCRdb processed the multiplex PCR reads anew with MiXCR; each CDR3 protein has one entry. The sample records over 100,000 distinct CDR3 sequences, less than 30% being singletons. The material sequenced was glioma tissue, nonneoplastic brain tissue, or PBMCs (not recorded which). These receptors all stem from a human donor with low-grade glioma or glioblastoma, undergoing nonglioma brain surgery, or in good health (not recorded which). CDR3s include the opening cysteine and the closing phenylalanine or tryptophan. The order of the fields is J gene, D gene, clone size, V gene, CDR3 DNA, CDR3 protein. The D gene is left open where the match is weak. Size is stated for part of the rows, as once, few or many counts, or as a class when the clone is expanded.

>TRBJ1-5|NA|many|TRBV2
TGTGCCAGCAGTGAGGACCGAAGCAATCAGCCCCAGCATTTT
CASSEDRSNQPQHF
>TRBJ2-7|NA|many|TRBV12-3/TRBV12-4
TGTGCCAGCAGTGCCGGGACACTCTACGAGCAGTACTTC
CASSAGTLYEQYF
>TRBJ2-1|NA|many|TRBV20-1
TGCAGTGCTATTGGGAGTAAAGGCTACAATGAGCAGTTCTTC
CSAIGSKGYNEQFF
>TRBJ1-5|NA|many|TRBV7-9
TGTGCCAGCAGCTTTGCGGGCAATCAGCCCCAGCATTTT
CASSFAGNQPQHF
>TRBJ2-7|NA|few|TRBV18
TGTGCCAGCTCACCACCGTCGGCGGGGACCTCCTACGAGCAGTACTTC
CASSPPSAGTSYEQYF
>TRBJ2-1|NA|many|TRBV12-3/TRBV12-4
TGTGCCAGCAGCGGCCCCAGAGAGCAGTTCTTC
CASSGPREQFF
>TRBJ2-7|NA|NA|TRBV7-8
TGTGCCAGCAGCCTCTGGAGAGACGAGCAGTACTTC
CASSLWRDEQYF
>TRBJ1-1|NA|many|TRBV6-2/TRBV6-3
TGTGCCAGCAGTTACTCGACTCCCGCGAGGACTGAAGCTTTCTTT
CASSYSTPARTEAFF
>TRBJ2-1|NA|many|TRBV7-9
TGTGCCAGCAGCTTACCGCGGAGCTCCTACAATGAGCAGTTCTTC
CASSLPRSSYNEQFF
>TRBJ2-6|NA|once|TRBV19
TGTGCCAGTAGTATCAATCCACTCTCTGGGGCCAACGTCCTGACTTTC
CASSINPLSGANVLTF
>TRBJ1-5|NA|many|TRBV29-1
TGCAGCGTTGAGGTAGGGCAGAATCAGCCCCAGCATTTT
CSVEVGQNQPQHF
>TRBJ1-1|TRBD1|many|TRBV18
TGTGCCAGCTCACCGAATACAGGGGGCACTGAAGCTTTCTTT
CASSPNTGGTEAFF
>TRBJ2-1|NA|many|TRBV5-1
TGCGCCAGCAGCCCACTTCCGGACTACAATGAGCAGTTCTTC
CASSPLPDYNEQFF
>TRBJ2-5|TRBD1|many|TRBV19
TGTGCCAGTAGTATCACCGGGACAGGGAAAGAGACCCAGTACTTC
CASSITGTGKETQYF
>TRBJ2-7|NA|many|TRBV4-1
TGCGCCAGCAGCCAAGATGATAGGACAGACATGAGGGAGCAGTACTTC
CASSQDDRTDMREQYF
>TRBJ2-5|TRBD2|many|TRBV28
TGTGCCAGCAGTTTCGGGGGGGCCTACTCGGGGACCCAGTACTTC
CASSFGGAYSGTQYF
>TRBJ1-1|NA|NA|TRBV11-2
TGTGCCAGCAGCTTAGACCTTACGGGGAACACTGCAGCATTCTTT
CASSLDLTGNTAAFF
>TRBJ2-1|NA|many|TRBV20-1
TGCAGTGCTAGAGATCCGGCTAGAATCAATGAGCAGTTCTTC
CSARDPARINEQFF
>TRBJ2-1|TRBD2|many|TRBV20-1
TGCAGTGCTGGGCTCGCGGGGGGAACAACCTACAATGAGCAGTTCTTC
CSAGLAGGTTYNEQFF
>TRBJ2-3|TRBD2|many|TRBV20-1
TGCAGTGCTAGCCAGGTAGCGGGGGGGCAAGGGGATACGCAGTATTTT
CSASQVAGGQGDTQYF
>TRBJ2-7|NA|many|TRBV28
TGTGCCAGCAGTTTGGTCCCAAGATGGGGGACGAATTCCTACGAGCAGTACTTC
CASSLVPRWGTNSYEQYF
>TRBJ2-1|TRBD2|many|TRBV11-2
TGTGCCAGCAGCTTCTCACTAGCGAGCCACAATGAGCAGTTCTTC
CASSFSLASHNEQFF
>TRBJ2-7|NA|few|TRBV29-1
TGCAGCGTTGAAGCGGGTGGTGGGTACGAGCAGTACTTC
CSVEAGGGYEQYF
>TRBJ2-1|NA|NA|TRBV28
TGTGCCAGCAGCCCGGGGCGGGGGCACCTCTTC
CASSPGRGHLF
>TRBJ2-1|TRBD1|few|TRBV11-2
TGTGCCAGCAGTACCGGGACAGGACCCTACAATGAGCAGTTCTTC
CASSTGTGPYNEQFF
>TRBJ2-3|NA|many|TRBV6-6
TGTGCCAGCAGTTACTCTTACGCCAGGCCAGATACGCAGTATTTT
CASSYSYARPDTQYF
>TRBJ2-5|NA|many|TRBV28
TGTGCCAGCAGTTGGTGGGGAAGGTGGGGGGCGGCATCTAACGTAAAAGAGACCCAGTACTTC
CASSWWGRWGAASNVKETQYF
>TRBJ2-3|TRBD2|NA|TRBV11-3
TGTGCCAGCAGCCGTACTGCGGGAGGGATAGATACGCAGTATTTT
CASSRTAGGIDTQYF
>TRBJ2-1|NA|few|TRBV7-2
TGTGCCAGCAGCTCAAGCGACCGCTCCTACAATGAGCAGTTCTTC
CASSSSDRSYNEQFF
>TRBJ1-3|NA|many|TRBV6-2/TRBV6-3
TGTGCCAGCAGTCCCCTTGAGATGACGAGAGGAAACACCATATATTTT
CASSPLEMTRGNTIYF
>TRBJ2-7|NA|NA|TRBV4-1
TGCGCCAGCAGCCAAGTTTCACCTGCTCAGGAGCAGTACTTC
CASSQVSPAQEQYF
>TRBJ2-1|TRBD2|NA|TRBV5-1
TGCGCCAGCAGGCGGGGGGACTCCTACAATGAGCAGTTCTTC
CASRRGDSYNEQFF
>TRBJ2-3|TRBD2|many|TRBV7-2
TGTGCCAGCAGCTCCCTTGGGAGGGCGGCAGATACGCAGTATTTT
CASSSLGRAADTQYF
>TRBJ2-7|NA|NA|TRBV20-1
TGCAGTGTTAGAGAAGGACGGGGTGCCTACGAGCAGTACTTC
CSVREGRGAYEQYF
>TRBJ2-7|NA|many|TRBV20-1
TGCAGTGCTAGTGACACGAACTCCTACGAGCAGTACTTC
CSASDTNSYEQYF
>TRBJ2-5|NA|many|TRBV24-1
TGTGCCACCAGTGCCTCAGGTACCGAGACCCAGTACTTC
CATSASGTETQYF
>TRBJ1-5|NA|many|TRBV12-3/TRBV12-4
TGTGCCAGCAGTTTCTCGGTGGGCCAGCATTTT
CASSFSVGQHF
>TRBJ1-1|NA|many|TRBV7-7
TGTGCCAGCAGCTTAGAGGAAATTGCTAACACTGAAGCTTTCTTT
CASSLEEIANTEAFF
>TRBJ2-5|NA|many|TRBV12-3/TRBV12-4
TGTGCCAGCAGTTTTGGCGGGACTCGCCCGTGGACCCAGTACTTC
CASSFGGTRPWTQYF
>TRBJ2-1|TRBD1|many|TRBV7-3
TGTGCCAGCAGACAAACCGGGACAGATTACAATGAGCAGTTCTTC
CASRQTGTDYNEQFF
>TRBJ2-7|NA|many|TRBV4-3
TGCGCCAGCAGCCGAAGACATGGAGGAAACTACGAGCAGTACTTC
CASSRRHGGNYEQYF
>TRBJ2-6|NA|few|TRBV7-8
TGTGCCAGCAGCTTAGTGTGGGCCGGGGATGGGGCCAACGTCCTGACTTTC
CASSLVWAGDGANVLTF
>TRBJ2-3|NA|many|TRBV10-3
TGTGCCATCAGTGAGTCGCAGTTAAGCACAGATACGCAGTATTTT
CAISESQLSTDTQYF
>TRBJ2-3|NA|many|TRBV12-3/TRBV12-4
TGTGCCAGCAGCCTTATCCCGGACTCCTATGCGGCAGATACGCAGTATTTT
CASSLIPDSYAADTQYF
>TRBJ2-1|TRBD2|many|TRBV6-2/TRBV6-3
TGTGCCAGCAGTTACACCGGGACTAGTCATGAGCAGTTCTTC
CASSYTGTSHEQFF
>TRBJ2-1|NA|NA|TRBV6-6
TGTGCCGGCAGTTACTCGCACACGACGAACTACGAGCAGTACTTT
CAGSYSHTTNYEQYF
>TRBJ2-6|NA|many|TRBV5-1
TGCGCCAGCACCACAGAGAATTTCTCTGGGGCCAACGTCCTGACTTTC
CASTTENFSGANVLTF
>TRBJ1-5|NA|many|TRBV28
TGTGCCAGCAGTCCCGGCAGGGGTAGACCATATAGCAATCAGCCCCAGCATTTT
CASSPGRGRPYSNQPQHF